This T cell receptor (beta chain) was identified during a study of cytomegalovirus exposure and HLA in healthy donors. This CDR3 is 13 amino acids long. Germline CDR1 is SGHKS and CDR2 is YYEKEE (reference sequence). Between the trimmed V and J ends, which lost 2 bases and 7 bases, there was a span of 10 bases. Method: immunoSEQ multiplex PCR; TCRdb's copy keeps in-frame clones and lacks some. The sample shows 150,000 to 200,000 clones, approximately 87% of them seen only once. The sequence was obtained from a woman aged 25 to 45 in good health and CMV-seronegative. Sample: PBMCs. J is TRBJ2-1 and V is TRBV5-5, with D possibly matching TRBD1 (6 bases). CDR3 bases: TGTGCCAGCAGCTTAGAACAGGGTAATGAGCAGTTCTTC. Its protein is CASSLEQGNEQFF.